This T cell receptor (beta chain) derives from a study of radiation and T cells in renal cell carcinoma. Time point described: blood 2 weeks post-SBRT. The treatment denotes: 15 Gy SBRT to primary tumor, nephrectomy 4 weeks later. After SBRT, blood was collected at 2 and 4 weeks, plus baseline. Whole-study findings and limits: In blood, top tumor clones expanded by 2 weeks, shrinking by 4.

Measured with immunoSEQ multiplex PCR; TCRdb has only the in-frame clones, and not every one. The table records approximately 120,000 clones, around 81% of them present only once. With regard to this clone: Its antigen remains unidentified.

CDR1 ENHRY and CDR2 SYGVKD come from the germline V gene. V gave up 10 bases and J gave up 6 bases, with 11 bases separating them. The CDR3 is 11 amino acids. The chain joins TRBV10-3 to TRBJ2-3; no firm D call. Sample: blood, taken from a patient whose treatment included radiotherapy and nephrectomy. The clonotype was recovered from a man in his fifties with renal cell carcinoma. This CDR3 is CATQATDTQYF. The CDR3 bases are TGTGCCACCCAAGCAACTGATACGCAGTATTTT.